The clone carrying this TCR beta chain was seen only a few times. This entry is derived from a study of blood T cell repertoires in COVID-19. Study-level information: T cells, B-cell-depleted T cells, or PBMCs supplied cDNA or gDNA.

Trimming shortened V by 9 bases and J by 0 bases, and 14 bases separated the two germline ends. This CDR3 has 14 amino acids. From germline, CDR1 is MNHEY and CDR2 SMNVEV (reference sequence). Some clones are missing from TCRdb's copy, which holds only in-frame ones; the method was immunoSEQ multiplex PCR. This table holds under 300,000 clones, about 83% found once. This receptor was identified in a woman aged 40 to 50 who had recovered from COVID-19. The material sequenced was peripheral blood. V gene TRBV27 combines with J gene TRBJ1-1, with D possibly TRBD1 on 5 matching bases. This chain's CDR3 is CASTGGGLNTEAFF. As DNA, the CDR3 is TGTGCCAGTACGGGGGGGGGATTGAACACTGAAGCTTTCTTT.